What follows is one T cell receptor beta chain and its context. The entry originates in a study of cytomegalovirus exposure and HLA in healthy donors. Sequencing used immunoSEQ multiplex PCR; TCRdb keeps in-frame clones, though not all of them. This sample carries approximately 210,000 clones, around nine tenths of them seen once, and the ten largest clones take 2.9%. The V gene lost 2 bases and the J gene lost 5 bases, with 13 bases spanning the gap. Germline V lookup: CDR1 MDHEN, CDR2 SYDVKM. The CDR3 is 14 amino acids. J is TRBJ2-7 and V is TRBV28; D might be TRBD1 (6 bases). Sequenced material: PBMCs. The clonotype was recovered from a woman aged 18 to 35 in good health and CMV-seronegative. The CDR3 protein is CASSLRGNFHEQYF. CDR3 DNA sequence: TGTGCCAGCAGTTTAAGGGGGAATTTCCACGAGCAGTACTTC.